This TCR beta chain originates from a study of shared clonotypes between healthy human individuals. A note on this clone: The antigen remains unidentified.

The V and J ends lost 0 bases and 5 bases respectively, with 16 bases between them. The CDR3 is made up of 16 amino acids. CDR1 is MNHEY and CDR2 is SVGAGI in the germline V gene. The data were produced by immunoSEQ multiplex PCR, yet TCRdb's version contains in-frame clones alone and is incomplete. The sample has roughly 1.5 million clones; approximately 98% are singletons. Study-level findings and limits: Clonotype sharing among the donors was expected to vary with sequencing depth. Sample collection involved blood only; tissue repertoires are likely different.

The V gene is TRBV6-5, the J gene TRBJ1-2; D gene ambiguous. The specimen was naive CD4+ T cells sorted from blood. Indicated subset: CD45RA+ positively selected. This clonotype originated in a man aged 25 to 40 in good health. CDR3 sequence (DNA): TGTGCCAGCAGTTACTCATCAACACCGGGGTGGTATGGCTACACCTTC. This translates into CASSYSSTPGWYGYTF.